One sample yielded the 29 T cell receptor beta chains listed below, sequenced in a study of cytomegalovirus exposure and HLA in healthy donors. PCR amplification relied on 60 Vbeta primers (plus 13 Jbeta primers). Measured with immunoSEQ multiplex PCR; TCRdb has only the in-frame clones, and not every one. This sample's table reports about 210,000 clones. The sample comprised PBMCs. The source of these receptors is a woman in her 30s in good health and CMV-seropositive.

The chain carries TRBV27 and TRBJ1-1; weak D call: TRBD1 (5 bases). V lost 2 bases and J 0 bases, leaving 16 bases between the germline ends. This CDR3 is built from 17 residues. Germline V CDR1 and CDR2: MNHEY, SMNVEV (reference sequence). The chain's CDR3 is CASSLGGSLVMNTEAFF. For the CDR3, the DNA is TGTGCCAGCAGTTTAGGGGGGTCTTTGGTTATGAACACTGAAGCTTTCTTT.

This rearrangement joins TRBV6-1 to TRBJ1-2; 8 bases line up with TRBD1. CDR1 and CDR2 (germline): MNHNS, SASEGT. The CDR3 extends over 14 amino acids. V gave up 5 bases and J gave up 1 base; unmatched junction bases: 3. The CDR3 bases are TGTGCCAGCAGTACCGGACAGGGTAACTATGGCTACACCTTC. This codes for CASSTGQGNYGYTF.

This chain uses TRBV15 with TRBJ2-2, with 8 bases lining up with TRBD2. The germline CDR1 and CDR2 sequences are LNHNV and YYDKDF (reference sequence). The CDR3 runs to 15 residues. V dropped 5 bases and J dropped 0; count of bases not matched to a gene: 2. This chain's CDR3 is CATSEREPNTGELFF. CDR3 bases: TGTGCCACCAGCGAGCGGGAGCCGAACACCGGGGAGCTGTTTTTT.

The genes are TRBV7-2 and TRBJ2-3, with TRBD2 matching 10 bases. CDR3 length equals 15 residues. The V segment lost 3 bases and the J segment 6 bases; nucleotides outside the gene matches: 6. Germline lookup yields CDR1 SGHTA and CDR2 FQGNSA. The CDR3 region is CASSFNLAGADTQYF. Written as DNA, the CDR3 is TGTGCCAGCAGCTTCAATCTAGCGGGAGCTGATACGCAGTATTTT.

The CDR3 loop reads CASSYSTSSETQYF. The DNA for the CDR3 is TGTGCCAGCAGTTACTCGACTAGTTCAGAGACCCAGTACTTC. The chain links TRBV6-5 to TRBJ2-5, with D possibly TRBD2 on 6 matching bases. Germline V lookup: CDR1 MNHEY, CDR2 SVGAGI. The CDR3 is 14 amino acids. V was cut by 0 bases and J by 4 bases, with 9 bases left in between.

The chain links TRBV5-1 to TRBJ2-3; 7 bases are shared with TRBD1. Germline CDR1 and CDR2: SGHRS and YFSETQ. The CDR3 is 17 amino acids. Trimming at V came to 6 bases and at J to 0 bases, leaving 13 bases not matched to a gene. The DNA for the CDR3 is TGCGCCAGCACCTTCTTGGGACAGACTGCTAGCACAGATACGCAGTATTTT. It yields the protein CASTFLGQTASTDTQYF.

The chain recombines TRBV6-5 with TRBJ2-5; 8 positions match TRBD1. The J segment lost 5 bases and the V segment lost 10 bases, leaving 6 bases of the junction unmatched. Germline CDR1 reads MNHEY; CDR2 reads SVGAGI. The CDR3 loop spans 12 amino acids. DNA of the CDR3: TGTGCCACTACGGACAGGGCCGAGACCCAGTACTTC. Translation: CATTDRAETQYF.

The chain joins TRBV19 to TRBJ1-5; the D is unclear. Between the trimmed V and J ends, which lost 9 bases and 4 bases, there was a span of 13 bases. Germline V lookup: CDR1 LNHDA, CDR2 SQIVND (reference sequence). This CDR3 spans 13 amino acids. CDR3 residues: CASVDRLNQPQHF. CDR3 DNA sequence: TGTGCCAGCGTAGATAGACTAAATCAGCCCCAGCATTTT.

This chain joins TRBV7-2 and TRBJ1-4, with D uncertain. Germline CDR1 is SGHTA and CDR2 is FQGNSA. The CDR3 spans 13 residues. V was shortened by 0 bases and J by 7 bases, with 6 bases between the two germline ends. The CDR3 nucleotides read TGTGCCAGCAGCTTAGCCCGGGGTGAAAAACTGTTTTTT. This encodes CASSLARGEKLFF.

This chain connects TRBV9 to TRBJ1-2; D unresolved. Trimming stripped 3 bases from V and 4 bases from J, with 19 bases between. The CDR3 has 16 amino acids. CDR1 is SGDLS, CDR2 YYNGEE, per germline. In DNA form, the CDR3 reads TGTGCCAGCAGCGCGGAGGGCCAGAGGAGGTTCTATGGCTACACCTTC. Amino acid sequence: CASSAEGQRRFYGYTF.

The CDR3 nucleotides are TGTGCCACTAATCTAATGAACACTGAAGCTTTCTTT. Translated: CATNLMNTEAFF. This chain uses TRBV7-9 with TRBJ1-1; no firm D call. Germline-derived CDR1 and CDR2 are SEHNR and FQNEAQ (reference sequence). Trimming stripped 10 bases from V and 0 bases from J, with 9 bases between. The CDR3 runs 12 residues.

The chain has TRBV6-5 and TRBJ1-2; TRBD1 aligns across 8 bases. Germline loops: CDR1 MNHEY, CDR2 SVGAGI. V lost 7 bases and J lost 13; bases outside the gene matches: 11. The CDR3 length is 12 residues. CDR3 sequence (DNA): TGTGCCAGCACCAATACAGGGGGACGCGTCACCTTC. Translation gives CASTNTGGRVTF.

The CDR3 sequence: CAGPTSGGSMHTQYF. The CDR3 DNA reads TGTGCCGGCCCGACTAGCGGGGGATCAATGCATACGCAGTATTTT. The V call is TRBV2, the J call TRBJ2-3, with TRBD2 matching over 12 bases. CDR1 is SNHLY and CDR2 is FYNNEI in the germline V gene. Trimming cost V 11 bases and J 7 bases; bases outside gene matches: 13. The CDR3 has 15 residues.

V is TRBV19 and J is TRBJ1-1; 7 bases align to TRBD1. J was trimmed by 3 bases and V by 5 bases; bases with no gene match: 12. The CDR3 contains 16 residues. CDR1 and CDR2 from the germline V gene are LNHDA and SQIVND (reference sequence). This chain's CDR3 is CASSSAVKGAYTEAFF. In DNA form, the CDR3 reads TGTGCCAGTAGTTCCGCCGTTAAGGGGGCCTACACTGAAGCTTTCTTT.

This chain joins TRBV5-1 and TRBJ1-2; 8 bases fit TRBD1. With V trimmed by 4 bases and J by 4 bases, 9 bases remained unmatched. Germline CDR1 SGHRS, CDR2 YFSETQ. The CDR3 spans 15 residues. The CDR3 DNA follows: TGCGCCAGCAGCGCCCCGGGACAGGAGAGCTATGGCTACACCTTC. Translation: CASSAPGQESYGYTF.

The chain carries TRBV6-5 and TRBJ2-1, with 7 bases lining up with TRBD2. Germline loops: CDR1 MNHEY, CDR2 SVGAGI. With 0 bases clipped from V and 6 bases from J, the junction kept 8 bases outside the gene matches. This CDR3 contains 16 residues. CDR3 region: CASSYSPTSGGNEQFF. CDR3 coding DNA: TGTGCCAGCAGTTACTCACCCACTTCGGGGGGCAATGAGCAGTTCTTC.

The chain combines TRBV20-1 with TRBJ2-7; D might be TRBD1 (6 bases). The CDR3 contains 10 residues. The germline gives CDR1 DFQATT, CDR2 SNEGSKA (reference sequence). This CDR3 is CRSRGFEQYF. CDR3 DNA sequence: TGCAGAAGTAGGGGGTTCGAGCAGTACTTC.

This chain joins TRBV11-3 and TRBJ2-3, with 9 bases matching TRBD2. Germline V gene lookup returns CDR1 SGHNT and CDR2 YENEEA. V lost 3 bases and J lost 1; bases outside the gene matches: 2. The CDR3 totals 15 residues. The CDR3 loop reads CASSLIAGGTDTQYF. As DNA, the CDR3 is TGTGCCAGCAGCTTGATAGCGGGGGGCACAGATACGCAGTATTTT.

The genes are TRBV5-4 and TRBJ2-3; unclear D gene. V was cut by 1 base and J by 4 bases, with 7 bases left in between. This CDR3 has 13 amino acids. Germline V gives CDR1 SGHNT, CDR2 YYREEE (reference sequence). The DNA of the CDR3 is TGTGCCAGCAGCTTGCCGGTTTCAGATACGCAGTATTTT. This encodes CASSLPVSDTQYF.

The chain carries TRBV18 and TRBJ2-2; D call uncertain. V was shortened by 1 base and J by 6 bases, with 9 bases between the two germline ends. Germline CDR1 reads KGHSH; CDR2 reads LQKENI. The CDR3 runs 14 residues. The CDR3 nucleotides are TGTGCCAGCTCACCACTGGTTGTAGCCGGGGAGCTGTTTTTT. It codes for CASSPLVVAGELFF.

The gene calls are TRBV6-1 and TRBJ1-1; 7 bases fit TRBD1. There are 15 residues in the CDR3. The trim removed 5 bases at V and 6 bases at J, leaving 12 bases unmatched. From germline, CDR1 is MNHNS and CDR2 SASEGT. CDR3 sequence reads: CASSKDEGARPEAFF. DNA of the CDR3: TGTGCCAGCAGTAAAGATGAGGGGGCGCGTCCTGAAGCTTTCTTT.

Notes on this clone: This specimen includes other DNA sequences encoding the same CDR3. This chain joins TRBV5-1 and TRBJ2-1; TRBD2 matches 8 bases. The germline gives CDR1 SGHRS, CDR2 YFSETQ. The CDR3 covers 17 residues. The V gene end was trimmed by 1 base and the J gene end by 1 base; junction bases not matched to a gene: 7. The CDR3 spells CASSLLAGGLSYNEQFF. CDR3 coding DNA: TGCGCCAGCAGCTTGTTGGCGGGGGGATTATCCTACAATGAGCAGTTCTTC.

The chain carries TRBV6-1 and TRBJ2-7, with TRBD2 as a possible D gene (6 bases). CDR1 and CDR2 from the germline V gene are MNHNS and SASEGT. CDR3 length equals 13 residues. The V end lost 2 bases, the J end lost 6 bases, and 11 bases lay between the germline ends. CDR3 residues: CASSERWGGEQYF. In DNA form, the CDR3 reads TGTGCCAGCAGTGAACGTTGGGGAGGCGAGCAGTACTTC.

The chain has TRBV11-2 and TRBJ2-7, with D possibly TRBD1 on 6 matching bases. This CDR3 has 17 residues. Per germline, CDR1 SGHAT and CDR2 FQNNGV. Trimming took off 0 bases at V and 2 bases at J, with 17 bases between the two ends. For the CDR3, the DNA is TGTGCCAGCAGCTTAGATCGTGGACAGTTGCCAACCTACGAGCAGTACTTC. Its protein product is CASSLDRGQLPTYEQYF.

The chain links TRBV4-1 to TRBJ2-3, with D possibly matching TRBD2 (5 bases). Germline assignment: CDR1 MGHRA and CDR2 YSYEKL. CDR3 size: 14 residues. Trimming removed 4 bases from V and 0 bases from J, with 8 bases in between. CDR3 region: CASSPPGSTDTQYF. The CDR3 DNA sequence: TGCGCCAGCAGCCCCCCGGGGAGCACAGATACGCAGTATTTT.

The chain recombines TRBV19 with TRBJ1-1; D unclear. Germline V gene lookup returns CDR1 LNHDA and CDR2 SQIVND (reference sequence). This CDR3 spans 15 amino acids. V was pared by 3 bases and J by 1 base, with 12 bases between. The CDR3 here is CASSIGVTRNTEAFF. CDR3 sequence (DNA): TGTGCCAGTAGTATCGGTGTCACCCGGAACACTGAAGCTTTCTTT.

The chain uses TRBV6-1 and TRBJ2-7; 8 positions agree with TRBD1. The CDR3 contains 15 residues. V shed 7 bases and J 3 bases; nucleotides not matched to a gene: 11. CDR1 and CDR2 (germline): MNHNS, SASEGT. Written as DNA, the CDR3 is TGTGCCAGCACCCTGAACAGAGACAGGGGCTACGAGCAGTACTTC. Translated, it gives CASTLNRDRGYEQYF.

This chain joins TRBV7-2 and TRBJ2-5; TRBD2 matches 7 bases. The CDR3 sequence is 16 residues long. From germline, CDR1 is SGHTA and CDR2 FQGNSA. With 5 bases clipped from V and 5 bases from J, the junction kept 14 bases outside the gene matches. Here the CDR3 DNA reads TGTGCCAGCAGCCTAGGGGCTAGCGGACCCCAGGAGACCCAGTACTTC. Its translation: CASSLGASGPQETQYF.

The DNA of the CDR3 is TGTGCCAGCAGTTTGAGGTTCGGGTATGGCTACACCTTC. It codes for CASSLRFGYGYTF. The chain combines TRBV27 with TRBJ1-2; no clear D. Trimming took 3 bases from V and 5 from J, leaving 10 bases between them. The germline gives CDR1 MNHEY, CDR2 SMNVEV (reference sequence). This CDR3 region has 13 residues.